One sample yielded the 27 T cell receptor beta chains listed below, sequenced in a study of T cells in Graves' hyperthyroidism and ophthalmopathy. The investigators amplified TCR beta CDR3 regions from RNA transcripts. During a first-round RT-PCR of the TCR CDR3, the HTBI primer set was used. TCRdb called the multiplex PCR reads again in MiXCR, with one record for every CDR3 protein. The sample contains about 350,000 distinct CDR3 sequences, 18% of which appear only once. Input material: blood. These receptors were taken from a woman aged 40 to 50 with Graves' ophthalmopathy.

The V and J genes are TRBV6-1 and TRBJ1-2, with 10 bases identical to TRBD1. This CDR3 contains 18 residues. Germline CDR1 reads MNHNS; CDR2 reads SASEGT. J was trimmed by 2 bases and V by 0 bases; bases with no gene match: 9. CDR3 sequence: CASSEAPGTGVGNYGYTF. The DNA of the CDR3 is TGTGCCAGCAGTGAAGCCCCCGGGACAGGGGTTGGAAACTATGGCTACACCTTC.

V usage is TRBV7-2 and J usage is TRBJ2-5; D may be TRBD2 (6 bases). Looked up from germline, CDR1 is SGHTA and CDR2 is FQGNSA. The V gene lost 3 bases and the J gene lost 4 bases, with 12 bases spanning the gap. This CDR3 comprises 14 residues. The CDR3 spells CASSLGGTGETQYF. For the CDR3, the DNA is TGTGCCAGCAGCTTGGGCGGGACGGGAGAGACCCAGTACTTC.

This clonotype was recorded many times. The chain couples TRBV20-1 to TRBJ1-2, with D possibly TRBD1 on 6 matching bases. The CDR3 consists of 11 residues. V was pared by 6 bases and J by 4 bases, with 9 bases between. CDR1 DFQATT and CDR2 SNEGSKA come from the germline V gene (reference sequence). CDR3 nucleotide sequence: TGCAGTGCAGGACAGCTCTATGGCTACACCTTC. Its protein product is CSAGQLYGYTF.

The chain has TRBV10-3 and TRBJ2-5; the match to TRBD1 covers 9 bases. Per germline, CDR1 ENHRY and CDR2 SYGVKD. V was pared by 4 bases and J by 1 base, with 4 bases of the junction left unmatched. This CDR3 is 15 amino acids long. CDR3 sequence: CAISAMDRGQETQYF. The CDR3 DNA reads as TGTGCCATCAGTGCCATGGACAGGGGCCAAGAGACCCAGTACTTC.

This clonotype appeared many times. The chain joins TRBV6-2 or TRBV6-3 to TRBJ2-2, with TRBD1 as a possible D gene (5 bases). Trimming took 6 bases from V and 5 from J, leaving 19 bases between them. Germline CDR1 reads MNHEY; CDR2 reads SVGEGT. This CDR3 spans 16 amino acids. The CDR3 protein is CASRDFRAGPTGELFF. The CDR3 DNA follows: TGTGCCAGCAGAGACTTTCGGGCAGGGCCGACCGGGGAGCTGTTTTTT.

This clonotype was counted at least ten times. The chain uses TRBV28 and TRBJ2-7; TRBD2 might be the D (5 bases). Trimming left V 4 bases short and J 0 bases short, with 16 bases between. CDR1 is MDHEN, CDR2 SYDVKM, per germline. The length of the CDR3 is 16 residues. The chain's CDR3 is CASSSQEVVSSYEQYF. CDR3 nucleotide sequence: TGTGCCAGCAGTTCTCAGGAGGTCGTCTCCTCCTACGAGCAGTACTTC.

In this sample, this clonotype turned up many times. The chain uses TRBV30 and TRBJ2-7, with D perhaps matching TRBD1 or TRBD2 (5 bases each). The germline V gene has CDR1 GTSNPN and CDR2 SVGIG (reference sequence). V shed 8 bases and J shed 2 bases, with 16 bases lying between them. This CDR3 comprises 13 residues. The CDR3: CAARGDGTYEQYF. CDR3 DNA sequence: TGTGCCGCCCGAGGGGACGGGACCTACGAGCAGTACTTC.

This clonotype was seen ten or more times. This rearrangement joins TRBV10-3 to TRBJ1-2; 7 bases line up with TRBD1. Trimming cost V 7 bases and J 6 bases; bases outside gene matches: 8. This CDR3 is built from 13 residues. Germline V gene sequence: CDR1 ENHRY, CDR2 SYGVKD. CDR3 residues: CAITTDRSHGYTF. In DNA form, the CDR3 reads TGTGCCATCACTACGGACAGGTCCCATGGCTACACCTTC.

This clonotype was detected ten times or more. This may be a read error, as it is one base from a much larger clone. This chain uses TRBV28 with TRBJ2-5; 8 bases match TRBD1. The germline gives CDR1 MDHEN, CDR2 SYDVKM. This CDR3 spans 15 amino acids. In nucleotides, the CDR3 is TGTGTCAGCAGCATAGGACAGGGCCTAGTGGAGACCCAGTACTTC. Its protein is CVSSIGQGLVETQYF.

This clonotype was seen many times. This sequence joins TRBV12-3 or TRBV12-4 and TRBJ2-3; D possibly corresponds to TRBD2 (5 bases). The CDR3 covers 14 residues. V gave up 6 bases and J gave up 7 bases, with 17 bases separating them. The DNA of the CDR3 is TGTGCCAGCAGCCAAAATGAGGGAGAACATACGCAGTATTTT. Translation: CASSQNEGEHTQYF.

This clonotype was detected ten times or more. V and J are TRBV20-1 and TRBJ1-5; D remains ambiguous. This CDR3 has 15 residues. V was shortened by 5 bases and J by 0 bases, with 14 bases between the two germline ends. Germline CDR1 DFQATT, CDR2 SNEGSKA (reference sequence). The CDR3 region has the DNA TGCAGTGCTTCCGGACGGGGAAATAGCAATCAGCCCCAGCATTTT. Translation gives CSASGRGNSNQPQHF.

This clonotype was found many times. The chain joins TRBV6-1 to TRBJ1-3, with unresolved D. Germline lookup yields CDR1 MNHNS and CDR2 SASEGT. There are 14 residues in the CDR3. The ends were cut back, 6 bases at V and 0 bases at J, with 9 bases in the middle. The CDR3 nucleotides are TGTGCCAGCAGCACACGGGGCTCTGGAAACACCATATATTTT. Amino acid sequence: CASSTRGSGNTIYF.

The table lists this clonotype with many counts. The genes are TRBV29-1 and TRBJ1-1, with TRBD1 as a possible D gene (5 bases). The CDR3 contains 16 residues. The germline CDR1 and CDR2 sequences are SQVTM and ANQGSEA. The V gene lost 0 bases and the J gene lost 4 bases, with 18 bases spanning the gap. The CDR3 DNA follows: TGCAGCGTTGAAGATACAGGTGGGCCGGCGGGCACTGAAGCTTTCTTT. As protein: CSVEDTGGPAGTEAFF.

This clonotype was recorded many times. The V and J genes are TRBV20-1 and TRBJ2-7, with D possibly being TRBD1 (5 bases). The CDR3 totals 13 residues. Trimming left V 2 bases short and J 2 bases short, with 10 bases between. Germline V gene sequence: CDR1 DFQATT, CDR2 SNEGSKA (reference sequence). The CDR3 sequence is CSARLDRTYEQYF. The CDR3 DNA reads TGCAGTGCTAGACTTGACAGAACCTACGAGCAGTACTTC.

This clonotype occurred many times. The chain joins TRBV10-3 to TRBJ1-2; 7 nucleotides line up with TRBD1. CDR3 length: 15 residues. Germline CDR1 and CDR2: ENHRY and SYGVKD. J gave up 8 bases and V 3 bases, and 12 bases lay outside the gene matches. In nucleotides, the CDR3 is TGTGCCATCAGTGATCCCCCAAGGGGGCTCGGCGGCTACACCTTC. It encodes CAISDPPRGLGGYTF.

This clonotype was counted many times. The gene calls are TRBV11-3 and TRBJ1-1, with D possibly TRBD1 on 6 matching bases. CDR1 and CDR2 (germline): SGHNT, YENEEA. The CDR3 length is 15 residues. V shed 5 bases and J shed 2 bases, with 15 bases lying between them. DNA for the CDR3: TGTGCCAGCAGCCCAGGAGGGACACCCAACACTGAAGCTTTCTTT. Translated, it gives CASSPGGTPNTEAFF.

This clonotype was detected many times. The chain has TRBV4-3 and TRBJ1-1; possible D gene TRBD1, 6 bases. The V and J ends lost 0 bases and 9 bases respectively, with 23 bases between them. The CDR3 is 17 residues long. Germline loops: CDR1 LGHNA, CDR2 YSLEER. CDR3: CASSQDEVGQRGGKAFF. The CDR3 DNA follows: TGCGCCAGCAGCCAAGATGAGGTTGGGCAGCGAGGGGGTAAAGCTTTCTTT.

This clonotype was recorded at least ten times. This chain connects TRBV6-5 to TRBJ1-1; D uncertain. The CDR3 is 14 residues long. Looked up from germline, CDR1 is MNHEY and CDR2 is SVGAGI. V lost 2 bases to trimming and J lost 2 bases, with 9 bases between them. The DNA of the CDR3 is TGTGCCAGCAGTTACCTCGGCAGCAACACTGAAGCTTTCTTT. Translation: CASSYLGSNTEAFF.

The sample holds many counts of this clonotype. The J gene is TRBJ1-1, the V gene TRBV6-5, with D possibly TRBD1 on 5 matching bases. Deletions cut 2 bases from V and 7 bases from J, with 17 bases between. The CDR3 totals 15 residues. CDR1 and CDR2 from the germline V gene are MNHEY and SVGAGI. This CDR3 is CASSYIGVATDEAFF. The CDR3 DNA follows: TGTGCCAGCAGTTACATAGGGGTCGCAACGGATGAAGCTTTCTTT.

The J gene is TRBJ2-7, the V gene TRBV12-3 or TRBV12-4; a possible D gene is TRBD1 (6 bases). The CDR3 totals 15 residues. V lost 7 bases and J lost 3, with 19 bases in between. The DNA for the CDR3 is TGTGCCAGCAAAAAGTCAGGGGCGCGAAACTACGAGCAGTACTTC. Its translation: CASKKSGARNYEQYF.

This clonotype appeared many times. A read error may produce the germline difference seen at one junction end. The rearrangement uses TRBV28 and TRBJ2-3; 7 nucleotides match TRBD1. The germline V gene has CDR1 MDHEN and CDR2 SYDVKM. CDR3 size: 14 residues. For the CDR3, the DNA is TGTGCCAGCAGTTTGAGTATCTCGGGGACAGAGAGGAATTTT. Protein sequence: CASSLSISGTERNF.

This clonotype was seen at least ten times. The rearrangement uses TRBV7-8 and TRBJ2-7, with D perhaps being TRBD1 or TRBD2 (6 bases each). This CDR3 is built from 14 residues. Trimming cost V 10 bases and J 0 bases, with 16 bases left between them. The germline gives CDR1 SGHVS, CDR2 FQNEAQ. In DNA, the CDR3 is TGTGCCACCGGTGGAGGGGACACCTCCTACGAGCAGTACTTC. This translates into CATGGGDTSYEQYF.

The table lists this clonotype with many counts. This sequence joins TRBV9 and TRBJ2-2; the match to TRBD1 covers 8 bases. V lost 0 bases, J lost 4 bases, and 2 bases stayed unmatched. Per the germline V gene, CDR1 is SGDLS and CDR2 is YYNGEE. The CDR3 is made up of 15 amino acids. The CDR3 DNA reads as TGTGCCAGCAGCGTAGCAGGGGGCTTCACCGGGGAGCTGTTTTTT. Protein: CASSVAGGFTGELFF.

This clonotype was found many times. The V gene is TRBV20-1, the J gene TRBJ2-7; TRBD2 matches 10 bases. The junction had 5 bases not matched to a gene; V was cut back by 4 bases and J by 5 bases. There are 13 residues in the CDR3. Germline CDR1 DFQATT, CDR2 SNEGSKA (reference sequence). CDR3 region: CSATLAGDNEQYF. In nucleotides, the CDR3 is TGCAGTGCTACGCTAGCGGGAGACAACGAGCAGTACTTC.

The chain uses TRBV20-1 and TRBJ1-6; possible D gene TRBD1, 5 bases. V was clipped by 0 bases and J by 5 bases, with 14 bases between them. Germline V gene lookup returns CDR1 DFQATT and CDR2 SNEGSKA (reference sequence). The CDR3 totals 16 residues. The CDR3 sequence: CSARDTGTRDNSPLHF. CDR3 coding DNA: TGCAGTGCTAGAGATACCGGGACTCGGGATAATTCACCCCTCCACTTT.

On this clonotype: An end of the junction does not agree with germline; a read error may underlie this. This chain connects TRBV27 to TRBJ2-7; D might be TRBD1 (6 bases). The germline gives CDR1 MNHEY, CDR2 SMNVEV (reference sequence). CDR3 length equals 14 residues. The CDR3 loop reads CASRTGHLSNEQYF. The CDR3 nucleotides are TGTGCCAGCAGGACGGGACACCTCTCCAACGAGCAGTACTTC.

This clonotype was counted only a few times. The rearrangement links TRBV6-2 or TRBV6-3 to TRBJ1-2; 7 bases line up with TRBD1. V lost 6 bases to trimming and J lost 2 bases; unmatched junction nucleotides: 6. The length of the CDR3 is 14 residues. Germline loops: CDR1 MNHEY, CDR2 SVGEGT. CDR3: CASRRDSLNYGYTF. The DNA of the CDR3 is TGTGCCAGCAGACGGGACAGCCTAAACTATGGCTACACCTTC.